The rows below give T cell receptor beta chains drawn from one sample of a study of T cells in Graves' hyperthyroidism and ophthalmopathy. TCRdb re-called the multiplex PCR reads through MiXCR, storing one row per CDR3 protein. Of around 400,000 distinct CDR3 sequences in the sample, nearly 15% were seen once. Sequencing was performed on blood. The source is a woman aged 55-70 years with Graves' ophthalmopathy. Each CDR3 is given with its conserved first and last residue. The D gene is left open where the match is weak. A clone size is listed for some rows: how often the clone was seen (once, few, many), or a class if it is expanded.

abundance: few; j_gene: TRBJ2-7; v_gene: TRBV9; d_gene: .; CDR3aa: CASSEGNGIIYEQYF; CDR3nt: TGTGCCAGCAGCGAGGGGAACGGGATAATCTACGAGCAGTACTTC
abundance: .; j_gene: TRBJ2-5; v_gene: TRBV20-1; d_gene: TRBD2; CDR3aa: CSARVAGEGETQYF; CDR3nt: TGCAGTGCCAGGGTAGCGGGAGAAGGGGAGACCCAGTACTTC
abundance: many; j_gene: TRBJ1-1; v_gene: TRBV27; d_gene: TRBD1; CDR3aa: CASTLTGMNTEAFF; CDR3nt: TGTGCCAGCACCTTGACAGGGATGAACACTGAAGCTTTCTTT
abundance: many; j_gene: TRBJ2-1; v_gene: TRBV28; d_gene: .; CDR3aa: CATSMGLSYNEQFF; CDR3nt: TGTGCCACCTCTATGGGGCTTTCCTACAATGAGCAGTTCTTC
abundance: .; j_gene: TRBJ2-2; v_gene: TRBV4-2; d_gene: .; CDR3aa: CASSQGANTGELFF; CDR3nt: TGTGCCAGCAGCCAAGGGGCGAACACCGGGGAGCTGTTTTTT
abundance: many; j_gene: TRBJ1-3; v_gene: TRBV7-8; d_gene: .; CDR3aa: CASSLAGGSSGNTIYF; CDR3nt: TGTGCCAGCAGCTTAGCGGGCGGTAGCTCTGGAAACACCATATATTTT
abundance: few; j_gene: TRBJ2-7; v_gene: TRBV20-1; d_gene: .; CDR3aa: CSARDSGRSSSEQYF; CDR3nt: TGCAGTGCTAGAGATTCCGGGCGATCTAGTAGTGAGCAGTACTTC
abundance: many; j_gene: TRBJ1-5; v_gene: TRBV3-1; d_gene: TRBD1; CDR3aa: CASSHTGVSGQPQHF; CDR3nt: TGTGCCAGCAGCCATACAGGGGTCTCGGGTCAGCCCCAGCATTTT
abundance: many; j_gene: TRBJ2-7; v_gene: TRBV4-1; d_gene: .; CDR3aa: CASKGRGYEQYF; CDR3nt: TGCGCCAGCAAGGGCCGGGGTTACGAGCAGTACTTC
abundance: .; j_gene: TRBJ1-2; v_gene: TRBV19; d_gene: .; CDR3aa: CASSKDGNYGYTF; CDR3nt: TGTGCCAGTAGTAAGGACGGCAACTATGGCTACACCTTC
abundance: many; j_gene: TRBJ2-7; v_gene: TRBV25-1; d_gene: .; CDR3aa: CASSGWPTSYEQYF; CDR3nt: TGTGCCAGCAGCGGTTGGCCGACCTCCTACGAGCAGTACTTC
abundance: many; j_gene: TRBJ2-7; v_gene: TRBV25-1; d_gene: TRBD2; CDR3aa: CASSEQLAGFYEQYF; CDR3nt: TGTGCCAGCAGTGAACAACTAGCGGGATTCTACGAGCAGTACTTC
abundance: few; j_gene: TRBJ2-1; v_gene: TRBV6-1; d_gene: .; CDR3aa: CASGAGTRKYNEQFF; CDR3nt: TGTGCCAGCGGCGCCGGGACTCGAAAATACAATGAGCAGTTCTTC
abundance: .; j_gene: TRBJ2-1; v_gene: TRBV20-1; d_gene: TRBD2; CDR3aa: CSASFQGLAGGYNEQFF; CDR3nt: TGCAGTGCTAGTTTCCAAGGACTAGCGGGAGGGTACAATGAGCAGTTCTTC
abundance: many; j_gene: TRBJ2-7; v_gene: TRBV12-3/TRBV12-4; d_gene: TRBD1; CDR3aa: CASSLKGGQGSLEQYF; CDR3nt: TGTGCCAGCAGTTTAAAGGGGGGACAGGGGAGTCTCGAGCAGTACTTC
abundance: many; j_gene: TRBJ2-5; v_gene: TRBV11-2; d_gene: TRBD2; CDR3aa: CASSPSGIGETQYF; CDR3nt: TGTGCCAGCAGCCCTAGCGGGATCGGAGAGACCCAGTACTTC
abundance: .; j_gene: TRBJ2-1; v_gene: TRBV6-2/TRBV6-3; d_gene: .; CDR3aa: CASTLGAEQFF; CDR3nt: TGTGCCAGCACCCTGGGGGCTGAGCAGTTCTTC
abundance: few; j_gene: TRBJ1-1; v_gene: TRBV11-1; d_gene: .; CDR3aa: CASSLNAVRGAFF; CDR3nt: TGTGCCAGCAGCTTAAATGCGGTAAGAGGAGCTTTCTTT
abundance: few; j_gene: TRBJ2-7; v_gene: TRBV19; d_gene: TRBD2; CDR3aa: CASSPRGVARAYEQYF; CDR3nt: TGTGCCAGTAGCCCCCGGGGGGTAGCGCGAGCCTACGAGCAGTACTTC
abundance: many; j_gene: TRBJ2-3; v_gene: TRBV5-1; d_gene: TRBD2; CDR3aa: CASSLDGRAGDTQYF; CDR3nt: TGCGCCAGCAGCTTGGACGGGAGGGCCGGAGATACGCAGTATTTT
abundance: few; j_gene: TRBJ1-2; v_gene: TRBV20-1; d_gene: .; CDR3aa: CSTTTDDNYGYTF; CDR3nt: TGCAGTACGACGACAGATGATAACTATGGCTACACCTTC
abundance: many; j_gene: TRBJ2-3; v_gene: TRBV20-1; d_gene: TRBD1; CDR3aa: CSAPATGSGTDTQYF; CDR3nt: TGCAGTGCTCCTGCGACAGGGTCGGGGACAGATACGCAGTATTTT
abundance: once; j_gene: TRBJ1-6; v_gene: TRBV9; d_gene: TRBD1; CDR3aa: CASSVQGAYSPLHF; CDR3nt: TGTGCCAGCAGCGTACAGGGGGCTTATTCACCCCTCCACTTT
abundance: many; j_gene: TRBJ1-1; v_gene: TRBV4-1; d_gene: .; CDR3aa: CASSQALTYGAEAFF; CDR3nt: TGCGCCAGCAGCCAAGCTTTAACCTACGGGGCTGAAGCTTTCTTT